This TCR beta chain was captured in a study of blood T cell repertoires in COVID-19 (TCRdb year 2020). Notes on the research overall: Collaborator samples came from the United States, Italy and Spain and covered acute and convalescent phases of COVID-19. The prospective study material was composed of cDNA or gDNA derived from T cells, B-cell-depleted T cells, or PBMCs. The dataset comprised deeply sampled blood TCRbeta repertoires from subjects exposed to, actively infected with, or recovered from COVID-19. The repertoires were released in a freely available public database meant as a resource for research on the immune response to SARS-CoV-2. Samples came from the ongoing ImmuneRACE study (first 160 participants) plus 1,254 subjects from 6 global collaborators. A de-identified subject ID, COVID-19 status, age in years and sex were almost always included in the sample metadata. Where available, HLA class I and class II types were taken from metadata supplied by the sample provider and were not determined by assay-based typing. Beyond this particular receptor, the publication reports: The amount of clinical and demographic metadata varied by source and participant and was provided uncurated.

The immunoSEQ Assay, a bias-controlled multiplex PCR, was used to amplify TCRbeta CDR3 regions from genomic DNA. The published analysis was carried out like this. The number of nucleated cells in each sample was estimated from the amplification of reference gene primers within the assay. Sequence reads were collapsed and filtered to measure the absolute abundance of every unique TCRbeta CDR3 rearrangement. For each sample, productive Simpson clonality was calculated as the square root of Simpson's diversity index across productive rearrangements. TCRdb mirrors the immuneACCESS table, restricted to in-frame sequences. Some clones are absent from its copies; in checked studies, under half trace to an unresolved V gene, and the reason for the others is unknown. The V and J calls and clone size come from that table; D and trimming were worked out from the DNA. The sample contains fewer than 350,000 clones, approximately 90% of them found a single time. The ten largest clones take up more than 7.5% of the sample.

The CDR3 runs 15 amino acids, cysteine and phenylalanine included. Only the CDR3 part of the read is kept: 45 bases, read in frame from the first base. CDR1 and CDR2, per the germline V gene, are MNHEY and SVGAGI. The junction shows trimming of 0 bases on V and 4 bases on J, plus 12 bases between the germline ends. With respect to this clone: It lacks a known antigen. Base-call qualities are not available, and no considerably larger clone is one nucleotide away.

One collaborating source in Seattle enrolled patients while the patients were actively infected and followed the patients over time throughout the course of disease. The collaborating institutions used their own protocols to collect whole blood in K2EDTA tubes. For TCRbeta analysis, collaborator samples were shipped as frozen whole blood, as isolated PBMCs, or as DNA extracted from either sample type. Here the chain combines TRBV6-5 and TRBJ1-2; tentative D gene TRBD1, with 5 bases matching. Source material: peripheral blood. The sequence came from a man under 40 with COVID-19, enrolled during active disease. The DNA sequence reads TGTGCCAGCAGTTACTCGACCGGGACTGTCTATGGCTACACCTTC. Its protein product is CASSYSTGTVYGYTF.